Listed below are T cell receptor beta chains from one sample, sequenced in a study of regulatory T cells in long-lasting Graves disease. TCRdb re-called the multiplex PCR reads with MiXCR, one entry per CDR3 protein. The table records hundreds of thousands of distinct CDR3 sequences, about 12% of them present only once. The same data also went into a second study, on T cells in Graves' hyperthyroidism and ophthalmopathy.

Sequencing used peripheral blood mononuclear cells (PBMCs), obtained at new diagnosis, from a patient treated with antithyroid drugs. The receptors here all came from a woman between 25 and 40 years old with Graves disease. The CDR3 runs from the conserved cysteine through the conserved F or W. D genes are given only for firm matches. Clone size is stated in some rows and not others, as once, few, many or a class when expanded.

len	j_gene	d_gene	abundance	v_gene	CDR3aa	CDR3nt
18	TRBJ2-2	-	few	TRBV24-1	CATSDIPGLALGTGELFF	TGTGCCACCAGTGATATCCCAGGGCTAGCTTTGGGCACCGGGGAGCTGTTTTTT
19	TRBJ2-2	-	-	TRBV5-5	CASSLRPYGRGVSPGELFF	TGTGCCAGCAGCTTGCGACCTTACGGGAGAGGTGTTTCCCCCGGGGAGCTGTTTTTT
14	TRBJ1-1	TRBD1	many	TRBV7-9	CASSSGTANTEAFF	TGTGCCAGCAGCTCCGGGACAGCGAACACTGAAGCTTTCTTT
15	TRBJ1-2	-	many	TRBV9	CASSPRSGDRWGYTF	TGTGCCAGCAGCCCCCGTTCGGGGGATCGTTGGGGCTACACCTTC
16	TRBJ2-7	TRBD1	many	TRBV27	CASSLGWDSRKNEQYF	TGTGCCAGCAGTTTGGGGTGGGACAGCCGGAAAAACGAGCAGTACTTC
13	TRBJ1-1	-	many	TRBV28	CASNPGHFTEAFF	TGTGCCAGCAATCCGGGACACTTCACTGAAGCCTTCTTT
16	TRBJ1-2	-	many	TRBV19	CASSWDIGYTLGGYTF	TGTGCCAGTAGTTGGGACATCGGGTACACCCTTGGTGGCTACACCTTC
12	TRBJ1-6	-	many	TRBV9	CASSVLNSPLHF	TGTGCCAGCAGCGTACTTAATTCACCCCTCCACTTT
13	TRBJ2-1	-	many	TRBV29-1	CSSTDFTYNEQFF	TGCAGCTCAACGGACTTTACCTACAATGAGCAGTTCTTC
13	TRBJ1-1	-	-	TRBV20-1	CSAIDSQGTEACF	TGCAGTGCAATCGATAGTCAGGGCACTGAAGCTTGCTTT
17	TRBJ2-3	TRBD2	-	TRBV2	CASSGGVLAGFTDTQYF	TGTGCCAGCAGTGGTGGGGTACTAGCGGGATTCACAGATACGCAGTATTTT
14	TRBJ2-6	-	-	TRBV9	CASSSGSGANVLTF	TGTGCCAGCAGCTCGGGCTCTGGGGCCAACGTCCTGACTTTC
15	TRBJ2-3	TRBD1	many	TRBV6-1	CASSEGTGGADTQYF	TGTGCCAGCAGTGAGGGGACAGGGGGCGCAGATACGCAGTATTTT
12	TRBJ2-7	TRBD1	many	TRBV7-9	CASSATGNEQYF	TGTGCCAGCAGCGCGACAGGGAACGAGCAGTACTTC
14	TRBJ1-1	-	many	TRBV6-2/TRBV6-3	CASSYAPVGTEAFF	TGTGCCAGCAGTTACGCCCCCGTCGGTACTGAAGCTTTCTTT
13	TRBJ1-1	-	few	TRBV20-1	CSASAGGDTEAFF	TGCAGTGCTAGTGCGGGGGGGGACACTGAAGCTTTCTTT
15	TRBJ1-1	-	few	TRBV18	CASSPLGEGNTEAFF	TGTGCCAGCTCACCATTAGGGGAGGGTAACACTGAAGCTTTCTTT
16	TRBJ2-1	-	many	TRBV28	CASSLKIQAPSNEQFF	TGTGCCAGCAGCCTAAAGATCCAAGCCCCCTCCAATGAGCAGTTCTTC
14	TRBJ2-7	-	many	TRBV3-1	CASSQIAGTYEQYF	TGTGCCAGCAGCCAAATAGCTGGAACCTACGAGCAGTACTTC
15	TRBJ2-2	-	-	TRBV5-1	CASSLARGFTGELFF	TGCGCCAGCAGCTTGGCCCGGGGATTCACCGGGGAGCTGTTTTTT
13	TRBJ1-2	-	few	TRBV6-1	CASTLPSSYGYTF	TGTGCCAGCACCCTGCCGTCGAGCTATGGCTACACCTTC
15	TRBJ2-3	-	-	TRBV11-2	CASSPQGPTMDTQYF	TGTGCCAGCAGCCCTCAGGGGCCCACAATGGATACGCAGTATTTT
15	TRBJ2-1	TRBD2	-	TRBV5-1	CASSLGVAGGIEQFF	TGCGCCAGCAGCTTGGGGGTAGCGGGAGGGATTGAGCAGTTCTTC
15	TRBJ1-5	-	many	TRBV11-2	CASSLEGYSNQPQHF	TGTGCCAGCAGCTTAGAAGGGTATAGCAATCAGCCCCAGCATTTT